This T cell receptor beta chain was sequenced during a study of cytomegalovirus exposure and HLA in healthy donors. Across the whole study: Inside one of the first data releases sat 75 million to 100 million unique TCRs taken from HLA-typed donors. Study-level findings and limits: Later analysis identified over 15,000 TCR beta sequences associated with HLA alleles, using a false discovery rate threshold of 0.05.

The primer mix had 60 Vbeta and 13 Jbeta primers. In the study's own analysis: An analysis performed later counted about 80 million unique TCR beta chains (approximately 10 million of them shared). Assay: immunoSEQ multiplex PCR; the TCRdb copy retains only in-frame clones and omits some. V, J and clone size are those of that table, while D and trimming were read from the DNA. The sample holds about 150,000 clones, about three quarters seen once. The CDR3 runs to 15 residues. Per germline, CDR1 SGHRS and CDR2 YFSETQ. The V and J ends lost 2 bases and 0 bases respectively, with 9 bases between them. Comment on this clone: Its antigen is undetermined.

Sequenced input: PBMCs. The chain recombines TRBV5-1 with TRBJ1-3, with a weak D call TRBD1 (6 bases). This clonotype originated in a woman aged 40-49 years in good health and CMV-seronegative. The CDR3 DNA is TGCGCCAGCAGCTTCACAGGGATCTCTGGAAACACCATATATTTT. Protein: CASSFTGISGNTIYF. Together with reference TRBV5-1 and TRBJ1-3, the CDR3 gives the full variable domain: KAGVTQTPRYLIKTRGQQVTLSCSPISGHRSVSWYQQTPGQGLQFLFEYFSETQRNKGNFPGRFSGRQFSNSRSEMNVSTLELGDSALYLCASSFTGISGNTIYFGEGSWLTVV.